The present entry profiles one TCR beta chain with its context. Its cognate antigen is unknown. The V gene's germline CDR1 is ENHRY and CDR2 SYGVKD. V lost 11 bases to trimming and J lost 4 bases; unmatched junction nucleotides: 15. The CDR3 sequence is 16 residues long. The data are from a study of blood T cells in healthy people across ages. The authors ran a second PCR of roughly 6 to 12 cycles using a sample-barcoded 5' primer and a J-beta primer mix. Per-sample output comprised a minimum of 2.5 million paired-end reads containing CDR3. TCRdb processed the 5' RACE reads anew with MiXCR; each CDR3 protein has one entry. The sample consists of about 1,400,000 distinct CDR3 sequences, approximately 40% of them appearing once. Study-level points and caveats: Versus aged donors, long-lived donors had higher diversity and more naive CD4+ cells.

The TCR originated in a woman aged 18-29 years in good health. Sequencing input: blood. The gene calls are TRBV10-3 and TRBJ2-3; 10 bases agree with TRBD2. The CDR3 region has the DNA TGTGCCTCCCACGGGGCTAGCGGGGGAGTCGCAGATACGCAGTATTTT. It codes for CASHGASGGVADTQYF.